This T cell receptor beta chain derives from a study of Ad26.COV2.S vaccination and SARS-CoV-2 variants (dated by TCRdb to about 2021). Turning to the overall study: Donors in the vaccine arm were drawn from COV1001, a multicentre, randomized, double-blind, placebo-controlled phase I-IIa trial testing Ad26.COV2.S in healthy adults. Ad26.COV2.S was given intramuscularly at 5x10^10 or 1x10^11 viral particles, as a single shot or as two shots 56 days apart. The TCR-sequenced set comprised about 30 samples: some 19 Ad26.COV2.S vaccine recipients, 5 placebo recipients and 8 SARS-CoV-2 convalescent individuals. Trial participants were randomized into five groups of five, in which low-dose or high-dose Ad26.COV2.S was given once or twice, or placebo was given on both occasions. Throughout the experiments and outcome assessment, investigators stayed blinded to trial group allocation. TCRbeta repertoire sequencing served as the tool for gauging how specific and how broad the SARS-CoV-2-reactive T cell receptors were following Ad26.COV2.S vaccination. Results the study describes overall, beyond this receptor: The study lacked the statistical power to compare responses across vaccine doses or regimens. Spike-specific TCR breadth was higher in Ad26.COV2.S recipients than in placebo recipients (P = 0.0014). The authors noted that the TCR breadth and depth analyses may have underestimated total T cell responses. After vaccination, spike-specific CD8+ and CD4+ T cell responses were reported to show substantial breadth. Vaccine and placebo recipients had comparable non-spike TCR breadth, which fits with the vaccine containing only spike.

The label giving this sample's treatment or condition can be read as: 19 received Ad26.COV2.S at low or high dose, single or two shots; roughly five received placebo; per-sample allocation not given. For vaccine and placebo recipients, the sequenced repertoires came from samples collected on day 63 after the first injection. Between 29 July and 7 August 2020, Cohort 1b enrolled 25 adults aged 18-55 years at one site in Boston, USA. Ad26.COV2.S was a replication-incompetent adenovirus type 26 vector that expressed a prefusion-stabilized SARS-CoV-2 spike protein derived from the original Wuhan strain. The CDR3 starts with the cysteine, ends with the phenylalanine, and has 14 residues. CDR3 DNA only is kept here, 42 bases in frame from base 1. Via the germline V gene (reference sequence), CDR1 is MNHEY and CDR2 SMNVEV. V is cut by 5 bases and J by 3 bases, and the space between the germline ends is 14 bases.

The immunoSEQ Assay was the method used to sequence TCRbeta CDR3 regions. After extraction, genomic DNA underwent amplification by bias-controlled multiplex PCR, followed by high-throughput sequencing. The authors' pipeline ran thus. To quantify the absolute abundance of every unique TCRbeta CDR3 region, sequences were collapsed and filtered. T cell fraction was estimated by normalizing TCRbeta template counts to usable DNA, which was measured by amplifying reference genes present in all nucleated cells. Repertoire TCRs were annotated as SARS-CoV-2-specific when V gene, CDR3 amino acid sequence and J gene were exactly matched to a known reactive TCR set. MIRA supplied the reference SARS-CoV-2 TCR set, which was filtered for enrichment in COVID-19-positive ImmuneCODE repertoires so that public or cross-reactive TCRs were removed. Using the MIRA antigens, annotated TCRs were further analysed by specific ORF or by position within an ORF. Breadth was defined as annotated unique rearrangements over total unique productive rearrangements; depth was the summed frequency of those rearrangements. Two-sided Wilcoxon rank-sum tests were applied when comparing TCR breadth between groups. TCRdb carries this immuneACCESS record with in-frame sequences only. Its versions omit some clonotypes, under half of them owing to an unresolved V gene in the studies checked, with the rest unexplained. V and J calls and clone size come straight from that table; D and trimming were deduced from the DNA. The sample table holds about 400,000 clones, of which about 89% were seen once. Of the sample, about 2% is held by the ten largest clones.

As to this clone: What antigen it recognizes has not been identified. Base qualities are not recorded, but no much larger clone differs from it by a single base.

This TCR was sampled from a person between 18 and 59 years old who received the Ad26.COV2.S COVID-19 vaccine or a placebo. The rearrangement joined TRBV27 to TRBJ2-7; the D segment could be TRBD2, given 6 matching bases. The specimen comprised peripheral blood, sampled in a trial of Ad26.COV2.S vaccine versus placebo. The bases are TGTGCCAGCAGTGCGGGACCTAACATCTACGAGCAGTACTTC. The resulting protein is CASSAGPNIYEQYF.